This is a list of T cell receptor beta chains from one sample in a study of T cell repertoires in aging, cancer and after chemotherapy. One entry per CDR3 protein results from TCRdb running MiXCR on the multiplex PCR reads. This sample has 2,100 or so distinct CDR3 sequences; around 32% occur once, and the top ten carry roughly 40%. The sample was blood. The receptor set was obtained from a human donor in good health. Each CDR3 is given with its conserved first and last residue. Fields, in order: D gene, clone size, J gene, V gene, CDR3 protein, CDR3 DNA. The D gene is left open where the match is weak. Size tells how often a clone was seen (once, few, many) or the class of an expanded clone, and some rows leave it out.

>TRBD1|-|TRBJ2-4|TRBV7-6
CARSLSTGVNIQYF
TGTGCCAGAAGCTTATCAACAGGGGTAAACATTCAGTACTTC
>TRBD1|once|TRBJ1-5|TRBV6-6
CASSYSRGLMREPQHF
TGTGCCAGCAGTTATTCCAGGGGGCTTATGAGAGAGCCCCAGCATTTT
>-|medium-sized|TRBJ1-3|TRBV29-1
CSVSGWQLSGNTIYF
TGCAGCGTTTCGGGATGGCAGCTCTCTGGAAACACCATATATTTT
>-|-|TRBJ1-6|TRBV12-3/TRBV12-4
CASSPQYNSPLHF
TGTGCCAGCAGTCCCCAGTATAATTCACCCCTCCACTTT
>-|medium-sized|TRBJ1-5|TRBV29-1
CSVGSGEGTGNQPQHF
TGCAGCGTTGGCTCCGGGGAGGGTACTGGCAATCAGCCCCAGCATTTT
>TRBD2|few|TRBJ2-3|TRBV6-4
CASSDSTGRGSDTQYF
TGTGCCAGCAGTGACTCGACCGGGAGGGGGTCGGATACGCAGTATTTT
>TRBD1|-|TRBJ2-7|TRBV6-2/TRBV6-3
CASSQNRGLYEQYF
TGTGCCAGCAGCCAAAACAGGGGGCTTTACGAGCAGTACTTC
>-|few|TRBJ2-4|TRBV5-1
CASSLRSQPNIQYF
TGCGCCAGCAGCTTGAGGTCCCAACCAAACATTCAGTACTTC
>TRBD2|-|TRBJ2-3|TRBV20-1
CSARDPPRGSGRGGNTQYF
TGCAGTGCTAGAGATCCCCCGAGGGGAAGCGGGAGAGGGGGGAATACGCAGTATTTT
>TRBD2|few|TRBJ2-7|TRBV6-5
CASSYSLADAYEQYF
TGTGCCAGCAGTTACTCACTAGCGGATGCCTACGAGCAGTACTTC
>-|-|TRBJ1-6|TRBV6-5
CAGSYSTVNSPLHF
TGTGCCGGCAGTTACTCGACTGTTAATTCACCCCTCCACTTT
>-|-|TRBJ2-2|TRBV12-3/TRBV12-4
CASSPRGVGAGELFF
TGTGCCAGCAGTCCCAGGGGCGTGGGGGCGGGGGAGCTGTTTTTT
>-|large|TRBJ1-2|TRBV29-1
CSVEQGEGLYGYTF
TGCAGCGTCGAACAGGGAGAGGGCCTCTATGGCTACACCTTC
>-|large|TRBJ1-2|TRBV29-1
CSVRSETPTYTF
TGCAGCGTTAGGTCGGAGACGCCTACTTACACCTTC
>-|few|TRBJ2-3|TRBV15
CATSDPRGANTQYF
TGTGCCACCAGTGATCCCCGTGGGGCCAATACGCAGTATTTT
>-|-|TRBJ2-1|TRBV20-1
CSAQAGLYNEQFF
TGCAGTGCCCAAGCAGGACTTTACAATGAGCAGTTCTTC
>TRBD1|few|TRBJ1-1|TRBV5-6
CASSLRGQGVTEAFF
TGTGCCAGCAGCTTGAGGGGACAGGGGGTCACTGAAGCTTTCTTT
>-|-|TRBJ1-5|TRBV20-1
CSALTVRGNQPQHF
TGCAGTGCTTTGACAGTCCGAGGAAATCAGCCCCAGCATTTT
>-|few|TRBJ1-1|TRBV5-1
CASSFDSRNTEAFF
TGCGCCAGCAGCTTTGACAGTCGGAACACTGAAGCTTTCTTT
>TRBD2|large|TRBJ2-1|TRBV6-5
CASSPPSGGYNEQFF
TGTGCCAGCAGTCCTCCTTCGGGAGGGTACAATGAGCAGTTCTTC
>-|once|TRBJ1-2|TRBV7-2
CASSFLGGARGYTF
TGTGCCAGCAGCTTCCTAGGGGGGGCTCGGGGCTACACCTTC
>-|-|TRBJ2-6|TRBV5-6
CASSLSGANVLTF
TGTGCCAGCAGCCTCTCTGGGGCCAACGTCCTGACTTTC
>TRBD1|once|TRBJ1-2|TRBV12-3/TRBV12-4
CASTRTGYGYTF
TGTGCCAGCACCCGGACAGGGTATGGCTACACCTTC